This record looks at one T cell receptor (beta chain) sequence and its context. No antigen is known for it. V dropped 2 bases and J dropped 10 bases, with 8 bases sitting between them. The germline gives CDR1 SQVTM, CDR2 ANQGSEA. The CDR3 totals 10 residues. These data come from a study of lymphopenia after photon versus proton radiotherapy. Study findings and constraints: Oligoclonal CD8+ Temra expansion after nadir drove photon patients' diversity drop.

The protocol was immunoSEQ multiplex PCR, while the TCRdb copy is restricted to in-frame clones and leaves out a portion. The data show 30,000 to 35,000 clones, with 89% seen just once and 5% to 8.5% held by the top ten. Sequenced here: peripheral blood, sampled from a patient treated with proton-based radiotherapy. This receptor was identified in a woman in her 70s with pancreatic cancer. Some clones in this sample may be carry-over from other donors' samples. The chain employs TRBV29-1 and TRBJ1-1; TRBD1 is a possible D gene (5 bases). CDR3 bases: TGCAGCGTTGAAACGGGGACAGCTTTCTTT. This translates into CSVETGTAFF.